These 27 T cell receptor beta chains share one sample of origin, sequenced in a study of OX40 agonist ivuxolimab in advanced cancers. Repertoires were generated with immunoSEQ multiplex PCR, while TCRdb's copy carries only in-frame clones and drops some. Among about 35,000 clones listed, approximately 79% were seen once. The specimen comprised CD4+ or CD8+ T cells sorted from blood, sampled in a trial of the OX40 agonist ivuxolimab. The receptors derive from an adult with an advanced solid tumor such as melanoma, head and neck, liver or kidney cancer.

CDR3 nucleotides: TGTGCCAGCAGCCATTATGGGGGGACACACCTTATGGCCAACACTGAAGCTTTCTTT. Its protein is CASSHYGGTHLMANTEAFF. The V gene is TRBV14, the J gene TRBJ1-1, with a weak D call TRBD1 (6 bases). With 3 bases removed from V and 2 bases from J, the gap between germline ends came to 25 bases. Germline assignment: CDR1 SGHDN and CDR2 FVKESK. This CDR3 has 19 amino acids. Together with reference TRBV14 and TRBJ1-1, the CDR3 gives the full variable domain: EAGVTQFPSHSVIEKGQTVTLRCDPISGHDNLYWYRRVMGKEIKFLLHFVKESKQDESGMPNNRFLAERTGGTYSTLKVQPAELEDSGVYFCASSHYGGTHLMANTEAFFGQGTRLTVV.

J is TRBJ1-5 and V is TRBV6-5, with TRBD1 identical over 8 bases. From germline, CDR1 is MNHEY and CDR2 SVGAGI. After removal of 2 bases from V and 4 bases from J, the junction contained 4 bases not matched to a gene. CDR3 size: 15 residues. CDR3 sequence: CASSYKTGVNQPQHF. The DNA for the CDR3 is TGTGCCAGCAGTTACAAGACAGGGGTTAATCAGCCCCAGCATTTT.

This clone was seen a few times. The V gene is TRBV4-1, the J gene TRBJ1-5, with unresolved D. The CDR3 contains 12 residues. V lost 1 base and J lost 7, with 5 bases in between. Germline V CDR1 and CDR2: MGHRA, YSYEKL. The CDR3 loop is CASSQGRQPQHF. The CDR3 DNA is TGCGCCAGCAGCCAAGGACGGCAGCCCCAGCATTTT.

The CDR3 loop reads CASSGDINSPLHF. CDR3 DNA sequence: TGTGCCAGCAGCGGGGACATTAATTCACCCCTCCACTTT. This rearrangement joins TRBV5-4 to TRBJ1-6; weak D call: TRBD1 (6 bases). Trimming took off 4 bases at V and 6 bases at J, with 8 bases between the two ends. CDR1 is SGHNT, CDR2 YYREEE, per germline (reference sequence). CDR3 length equals 13 residues. Based on the CDR3 plus reference TRBV5-4 and TRBJ1-6, the full variable domain is ETGVTQSPTHLIKTRGQQVTLRCSSQSGHNTVSWYQQALGQGPQFIFQYYREEENGRGNFPPRFSGLQFPNYSSELNVNALELDDSALYLCASSGDINSPLHFGNGTRLTVT.

J is TRBJ1-1 and V is TRBV5-5, with TRBD1 as a possible D gene (5 bases). This CDR3 contains 14 residues. V was clipped by 2 bases and J by 4 bases, with 12 bases between them. Germline CDR1 reads SGHKS; CDR2 reads YYEKEE (reference sequence). CDR3 in amino acids: CASSFSPGGTEAFF. The CDR3 DNA reads as TGTGCCAGCAGCTTTAGCCCCGGGGGCACTGAAGCTTTCTTT.

This clone was detected only once. The rearrangement links TRBV7-3 to TRBJ2-2, with 8 bases fitting TRBD2. This CDR3 is 15 amino acids long. V lost 5 bases, J lost 0 bases, and 2 bases stayed unmatched. The germline gives CDR1 SGHTA, CDR2 FQGTGA. The chain's CDR3 is CASSPGGANTGELFF. CDR3 sequence (DNA): TGTGCCAGCAGCCCGGGGGGGGCGAACACCGGGGAGCTGTTTTTT. The entire variable domain, with the rest obtained from reference TRBV7-3 and TRBJ2-2, is as follows: GAGVSQTPSNKVTEKGKYVELRCDPISGHTALYWYRQSLGQGPEFLIYFQGTGAADDSGLPNDRFFAVRPEGSVSTLKIQRTERGDSAVYLCASSPGGANTGELFFGEGSRLTVL.

V gene TRBV12-5 combines with J gene TRBJ1-2; D not resolved. The CDR3 is 13 amino acids. Deletions cut 3 bases from V and 8 bases from J, with 13 bases between. CDR1 LGHNT and CDR2 FRNRAP come from the germline V gene. For the CDR3, the DNA is TGTGCTAGTGGTTTAAGTACTTGGGAAGGCTACACCTTC. Translating gives CASGLSTWEGYTF.

This chain joins TRBV28 and TRBJ2-6, with no clear D. V shed 2 bases and J shed 2 bases, with 1 base lying between them. This CDR3 spans 13 amino acids. Germline lookup yields CDR1 MDHEN and CDR2 SYDVKM. DNA of the CDR3: TGTGCCAGCAGTTTAACTGGGGCCAACGTCCTGACTTTC. This gives the protein CASSLTGANVLTF.

V usage is TRBV5-1 and J usage is TRBJ1-6; no clear D. V lost 0 bases, J lost 8 bases, and 12 bases lay in between. The CDR3 has 15 residues. Per the germline V gene, CDR1 is SGHRS and CDR2 is YFSETQ. The CDR3 region is CASSLAGPRYSPLHF. The CDR3 nucleotides are TGCGCCAGCAGCTTGGCCGGGCCCAGATATTCACCCCTCCACTTT.

This clone has a single count. The CDR3 bases are TGTGCCAGCTCACCACCGGAGGGGGGAATAAGCACAGATACGCAGTATTTT. Amino acid sequence: CASSPPEGGISTDTQYF. This chain uses TRBV18 with TRBJ2-3, with D perhaps matching TRBD1 or TRBD2 (6 bases each). CDR3 size: 17 residues. CDR1 is KGHSH and CDR2 is LQKENI in the germline V gene. The germline V and J ends were trimmed by 0 bases and 0 bases, with 13 bases remaining between them.

The gene calls are TRBV29-1 and TRBJ2-7; D is undetermined. V lost 4 bases, J lost 5 bases, and 18 bases lay in between. Germline CDR1 reads SQVTM; CDR2 reads ANQGSEA. This CDR3 has 14 amino acids. CDR3 residues: CSVVSASGGDEQYF. The CDR3 region has the DNA TGCAGCGTTGTTTCCGCGTCGGGCGGAGACGAGCAGTACTTC.

The V and J genes are TRBV4-1 and TRBJ1-4; no clear D gene. V was shortened by 1 base and J by 2 bases, with 11 bases between the two germline ends. Germline V CDR1 and CDR2: MGHRA, YSYEKL. The CDR3 totals 16 residues. This CDR3 reads CASSQGRLSTNEKLFF. In nucleotides, the CDR3 is TGCGCCAGCAGCCAAGGGAGGTTAAGTACTAATGAAAAACTGTTTTTT.

CDR3 protein: CASSLSPTSLGMDTQYF. CDR3 bases: TGTGCCAGCAGTTTATCCCCGACTAGCTTGGGAATGGATACGCAGTATTTT. This chain links TRBV27 with TRBJ2-3, with 7 bases fitting TRBD2. The CDR3 consists of 17 residues. Per the germline V gene, CDR1 is MNHEY and CDR2 is SMNVEV (reference sequence). V was pared by 0 bases and J by 6 bases, with 12 bases of the junction left unmatched.

The CDR3 here is CASSLGTGGRTEAFF. The CDR3 DNA reads as TGTGCCAGCAGCTTAGGAACAGGGGGAAGGACTGAAGCTTTCTTT. This sequence joins TRBV11-2 and TRBJ1-1; 8 nucleotides line up with TRBD1. The germline gives CDR1 SGHAT, CDR2 FQNNGV. Trimming removed 1 base from V and 5 bases from J; junction bases left unmatched: 6. This CDR3 has 15 residues.

The chain is built from TRBV7-3 and TRBJ2-3; possibly TRBD1 for D (6 bases). The CDR3 extends over 14 amino acids. In germline, CDR1 is SGHTA, CDR2 FQGTGA. Trimming shortened V by 5 bases and J by 5 bases, and 14 bases separated the two germline ends. The CDR3 here is CASSRQVIGDTQYF. Here the CDR3 DNA reads TGTGCCAGCAGCCGACAGGTTATTGGAGATACGCAGTATTTT.

The chain combines TRBV21-1 with TRBJ2-1; no DNA check was done on the table's D call, TRBD2. TRBV21-1 is annotated as a pseudogene. The CDR3 spans 17 residues. CDR3 region: CASSKYGARGASNEQFF. The CDR3 DNA follows: TGTGCCAGCAGCAAATACGGTGCGCGGGGGGCAAGTAATGAGCAGTTCTTC.

The chain employs TRBV5-6 and TRBJ2-3; unclear D gene. Germline values: CDR1 SGHDT, CDR2 YYEEEE. The V and J ends lost 4 bases and 3 bases respectively, with 6 bases between them. This CDR3 contains 12 residues. The CDR3 loop reads CASSPTTDTQYF. The CDR3 DNA follows: TGTGCCAGCAGCCCCACTACAGATACGCAGTATTTT.

This clone has just one count. V gene TRBV6-4 combines with J gene TRBJ2-3, with D possibly TRBD2 on 6 matching bases. The CDR3 sequence is 14 residues long. V lost 4 bases, J lost 5 bases, and 13 bases lay in between. Per germline, CDR1 MRHNA and CDR2 SNTAGT. CDR3 coding DNA: TGTGCCAGCAGTGCGGGCCTAGCGTTAGATACGCAGTATTTT. This codes for CASSAGLALDTQYF.

V is TRBV6-5 and J is TRBJ2-7, with D perhaps given as TRBD1 or TRBD2 (5 bases each). CDR3 length: 14 amino acids. With 5 bases removed from V and 3 bases from J, the gap between germline ends came to 14 bases. CDR1 and CDR2 (germline): MNHEY, SVGAGI. This CDR3 is CASSRPGAIYEQYF. CDR3 in DNA: TGTGCCAGCAGTCGACCCGGGGCTATCTACGAGCAGTACTTC.

V gene TRBV19 combines with J gene TRBJ1-1; D gene uncertain. V lost 5 bases to trimming and J lost 4 bases, with 11 bases between them. This CDR3 spans 13 amino acids. In germline, CDR1 is LNHDA, CDR2 SQIVND (reference sequence). CDR3 region: CASSPLAITEAFF. In nucleotides, the CDR3 is TGTGCCAGTAGTCCTCTCGCTATCACTGAAGCTTTCTTT.

This clone occurred once. This chain joins TRBV7-9 and TRBJ1-3; D not certain. The CDR3 covers 15 residues. Trimming shortened V by 1 base and J by 0 bases, and 7 bases separated the two germline ends. Germline V gives CDR1 SEHNR, CDR2 FQNEAQ (reference sequence). CDR3 loop: CASSLGDLSGNTIYF. DNA of the CDR3: TGTGCCAGCAGCTTAGGCGACCTCTCTGGAAACACCATATATTTT.

The rearrangement links TRBV30 to TRBJ1-2; D call uncertain. Germline CDR1 and CDR2: GTSNPN and SVGIG (reference sequence). The V end was cut by 3 bases, the J end by 13 bases, with 12 bases between. This CDR3 is built from 10 residues. CDR3 sequence reads: CAWSRTVLTF. The DNA for the CDR3 is TGTGCCTGGAGCCGGACGGTGCTCACCTTC.

The rearrangement uses TRBV2 and TRBJ1-2; 10 positions match TRBD1. Germline V gene data show CDR1 as SNHLY and CDR2 as FYNNEI. The junction had 8 bases not matched to a gene; V was cut back by 9 bases and J by 4 bases. This CDR3 spans 14 amino acids. CDR3 region: CARPGTGAAYGYTF. The CDR3 coding sequence is TGTGCCAGACCCGGGACAGGGGCCGCCTATGGCTACACCTTC.

This clone occurred a few times. The J gene is TRBJ1-2, the V gene TRBV5-1; tentative D call: TRBD1 (6 bases). V lost 1 base and J 7 bases, leaving 14 bases between the germline ends. The V gene's germline CDR1 is SGHRS and CDR2 YFSETQ. This CDR3 contains 14 residues. CDR3 DNA: TGCGCCAGCAGCTTGTTAGAGGGGGTTGGTGGCTACACCTTC. The encoded protein is CASSLLEGVGGYTF. Supplemented by reference TRBV5-1 and TRBJ1-2, the full variable domain reads KAGVTQTPRYLIKTRGQQVTLSCSPISGHRSVSWYQQTPGQGLQFLFEYFSETQRNKGNFPGRFSGRQFSNSRSEMNVSTLELGDSALYLCASSLLEGVGGYTFGSGTRLTVV.

This clone occurred once. The chain employs TRBV5-1 and TRBJ2-7; D is possibly TRBD2 (7 bases). The V end lost 0 bases, the J end lost 0 bases, and 10 bases lay between the germline ends. CDR1 is SGHRS, CDR2 YFSETQ, per germline. This CDR3 is 15 amino acids long. The CDR3 DNA follows: TGCGCCAGCAGCTTGGGGGGGGGCCCCTCCTACGAGCAGTACTTC. Translated, it gives CASSLGGGPSYEQYF.

This clone was observed a single time. This sequence joins TRBV11-2 and TRBJ2-3; 8 positions agree with TRBD2. The ends lost 2 bases at V and 4 bases at J; junction bases unmatched: 5. Germline V CDR1 and CDR2: SGHAT, FQNNGV. This CDR3 is 15 amino acids long. The DNA of the CDR3 is TGTGCCAGCAGCTTAAGCGGGAGAGGAGCAGATACGCAGTATTTT. Protein product: CASSLSGRGADTQYF. Based on the CDR3 plus reference TRBV11-2 and TRBJ2-3, the full variable domain is EAGVAQSPRYKIIEKRQSVAFWCNPISGHATLYWYQQILGQGPKLLIQFQNNGVVDDSQLPKDRFSAERLKGVDSTLKIQPAKLEDSAVYLCASSLSGRGADTQYFGPGTRLTVL.

The genes are TRBV6-6 and TRBJ1-5; 9 bases match TRBD1. Unmatched junction bases numbered 9, after V lost 7 bases and J lost 2 bases. CDR1 is MNHNY, CDR2 SVGAGI, per germline (reference sequence). There are 16 residues in the CDR3. The CDR3 DNA reads TGTGCCAGCACTCTGACGGGACAGGGAGGCAATCAGCCCCAGCATTTT. It yields the protein CASTLTGQGGNQPQHF.